This T cell receptor (beta chain) was obtained from a study of CD4 T cells in relation to SARS-CoV-2 and coronaviruses. Before the COVID-19 pandemic, during about 2011-2019, CD4+ T cells were taken from unexposed donors. CD4+ T cells were isolated from the cells after less than 13 days of culture. A remark on this clone: Its antigen is not known.

The CDR3 contains 12 residues. CDR1 and CDR2 from the germline V gene are MNHEY and SVGAGI. V lost 6 bases and J lost 6, with 8 bases in between. The table came from immunoSEQ multiplex PCR; TCRdb's copy has only in-frame clones and leaves some out. The table records fewer than 25,000 clones, about 70% of them present only once. This chain uses TRBV6-5 with TRBJ2-2; D is undetermined. This clonotype was sampled from a human donor in good health. Sequencing used CD4+ T cells from PBMCs, cultured in vitro. The CDR3 region has the DNA TGTGCCAGCAGCCCCCAAGCCGGGGAGCTGTTTTTT. Translated: CASSPQAGELFF.